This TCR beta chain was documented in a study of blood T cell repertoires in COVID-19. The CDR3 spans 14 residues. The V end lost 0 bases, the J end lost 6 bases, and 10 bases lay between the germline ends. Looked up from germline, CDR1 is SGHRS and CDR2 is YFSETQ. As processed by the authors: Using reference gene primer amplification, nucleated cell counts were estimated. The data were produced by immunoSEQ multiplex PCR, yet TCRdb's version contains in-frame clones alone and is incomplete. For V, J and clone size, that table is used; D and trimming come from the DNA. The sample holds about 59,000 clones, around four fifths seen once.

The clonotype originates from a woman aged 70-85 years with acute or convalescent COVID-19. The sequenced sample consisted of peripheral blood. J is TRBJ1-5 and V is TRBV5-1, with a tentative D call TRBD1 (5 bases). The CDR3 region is CASSLDPRGQPQHF. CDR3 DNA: TGCGCCAGCAGCTTGGACCCAAGGGGTCAGCCCCAGCATTTT.